This T cell receptor (beta chain) was captured by sequencing in a study of T cells in Graves' hyperthyroidism and ophthalmopathy. Study observations and caveats: Ophthalmopathy, as predicted by the model, came a median around 6 months after the prediction. Blood samples included most of the expanded thyroid clonotypes exceeding 0.001.

This clonotype was found many times. Its target is unknown. Recently diagnosed hyperthyroidism of less than 2 months' duration affected patients aged 18 to 65. This CDR3 spans 13 amino acids. Trimming left V 6 bases short and J 2 bases short, with 13 bases between. Germline V gene sequence: CDR1 SQVTM, CDR2 ANQGSEA. Amplification of TCR beta CDR3 regions used RNA as the template. HTBI primers were used for first-round RT-PCR of the TCR CDR3. TCRdb analysed the multiplex PCR reads with MiXCR anew, one entry per CDR3 protein. The top ten hold roughly 30% of the sample, which has fewer than 200,000 distinct CDR3 sequences, 15% to 20% seen once.

V usage is TRBV29-1 and J usage is TRBJ2-5; no definite D call. This sequence originates from a woman aged 45 to 65 with Graves' hyperthyroidism. The sample consisted of blood. CDR3 in DNA: TGCAGCGTAGGAGCAGATTTTCAAGAGACCCAGTACTTC. It is translated as CSVGADFQETQYF.